This T cell receptor (beta chain) stems from a study of T cells in Graves' hyperthyroidism and ophthalmopathy. This clonotype was seen only a few times. Germline assignment: CDR1 MNHNS and CDR2 SASEGT. The CDR3 runs to 15 residues. After removal of 6 bases from V and 3 bases from J, the junction contained 11 bases not matched to a gene. RNA transcripts yielded amplified TCR beta CDR3 regions. The TCR CDR3 first-round RT-PCR relied on the HTBI primer set. TCRdb independently ran MiXCR on the multiplex PCR reads; one entry per CDR3 protein. The sample has approximately 520,000 distinct CDR3 sequences, around 20% seen once.

The receptor's source is a man aged 18 to 30 with Graves' hyperthyroidism. The chain employs TRBV6-1 and TRBJ2-7, with TRBD1 matching over 7 bases. Material for sequencing was blood. The CDR3, as DNA: TGTGCCAGCAGGCCAAGACAGGGACCCGACTACGAGCAGTACTTC. It codes for CASRPRQGPDYEQYF.